The source of this T cell receptor (beta chain) is a study of cytomegalovirus exposure and HLA in healthy donors. Study overall: Among about 190 million T cells, an earlier analysis found 90 million to 130 million unique TCR beta sequences. HLA-typed donors were the source of about 85 million unique TCRs, which an early data release held. Study results and caveats: The authors assumed roughly uniform sequencing depth across donors for presence/absence analyses.

Both 60 Vbeta primers and 13 Jbeta primers went into the PCR. The authors' processing: Later work found around 72 million unique TCR beta chains, with roughly 11 million shared. Profiled with immunoSEQ multiplex PCR; TCRdb holds only in-frame clones, not every one. V, J and clone size reflect that table, while D and trimming were determined from the DNA. The table lists 210,000 or so clones, about three quarters of them singletons. Details on this clone: Its antigen remains unidentified.

The length of the CDR3 is 15 residues. V lost 2 bases and J 4 bases, leaving 14 bases between the germline ends. CDR1 and CDR2 from the germline V gene are KGHSH and LQKENI. The clonotype was recovered from a man younger than 35 in good health and CMV-seronegative. The rearrangement links TRBV18 to TRBJ1-1; D is unclear. Sequenced input: PBMCs. CDR3 in amino acids: CASSPSSGSSTEAFF. In nucleotides, the CDR3 is TGTGCCAGCTCACCATCTTCCGGGTCGAGCACTGAAGCTTTCTTT.